The 22 T cell receptor beta chains below all came from one sample that was sequenced in a study of blood T cell repertoires in COVID-19 (dated by TCRdb to 2018 to 2021). Libraries were made using the immunoSEQ multiplex PCR assay. The source is immuneACCESS, and TCRdb retained only in-frame sequences with V and J called. Part of the clones is not carried over; for the studies checked, unresolved V genes explain less than half of this, and the remainder is unexplained. The sample table lists about 59,000 clones, about 81% of them with a count of one. Jointly, the top ten make up more than 30% of the sample. The sequenced sample consisted of peripheral blood. The source is a man aged 55 to 69 with COVID-19, enrolled during active disease.

The chain combines TRBV6-5 with TRBJ1-5; possible D gene TRBD1, 6 bases. This CDR3 has 15 amino acids. V lost 6 bases and J lost 4, with 16 bases in between. CDR1 MNHEY and CDR2 SVGAGI come from the germline V gene. The DNA for the CDR3 is TGTGCCAGCAGAGTACAGGGAAATATAAATCAGCCCCAGCATTTT. It encodes CASRVQGNINQPQHF.

In its sample, this clone was seen a few times. J is TRBJ1-2 and V is TRBV5-1; a possible D gene is TRBD1 (5 bases). The germline V gene encodes CDR1 SGHRS and CDR2 YFSETQ. The CDR3 length is 14 residues. V gave up 4 bases and J gave up 5 bases, with 15 bases separating them. DNA for the CDR3: TGCGCCAGCAGCCAATCCCCGGGGGTTTATGGCTACACCTTC. This encodes CASSQSPGVYGYTF.

This clone was detected a few times. The chain recombines TRBV5-1 with TRBJ1-2; D not certain. CDR1 SGHRS and CDR2 YFSETQ come from the germline V gene. CDR3 length: 14 residues. V dropped 0 bases and J dropped 5 bases, with 11 bases sitting between them. The CDR3 spells CASSLGASQYGYTF. The DNA of the CDR3 is TGCGCCAGCAGCTTGGGAGCGTCGCAGTATGGCTACACCTTC.

The chain carries TRBV9 and TRBJ1-3; no clear D gene. Germline V CDR1 and CDR2: SGDLS, YYNGEE. This CDR3 is built from 16 residues. Trimming took 0 bases from V and 0 from J, leaving 10 bases between them. The CDR3 bases are TGTGCCAGCAGCGTAGAGACTGGAGGCTCTGGAAACACCATATATTTT. It specifies CASSVETGGSGNTIYF.

V is TRBV7-2 and J is TRBJ1-1; D is undetermined. CDR3 length equals 13 residues. Germline values: CDR1 SGHTA, CDR2 FQGNSA. The V end lost 2 bases, the J end lost 1 base, and 5 bases lay between the germline ends. The CDR3 coding sequence is TGTGCCAGCAGCTTATACAGGAACACTGAAGCTTTCTTT. Amino acid sequence: CASSLYRNTEAFF. Looking up the rest from reference TRBV7-2 and TRBJ1-1 gives the full variable domain: GAGVSQSPSNKVTEKGKDVELRCDPISGHTALYWYRQSLGQGLEFLIYFQGNSAPDKSGLPSDRFSAERTGGSVSTLTIQRTQQEDSAVYLCASSLYRNTEAFFGQGTRLTVV.

The chain is built from TRBV7-8 and TRBJ1-5; 7 bases align to TRBD1. The J segment lost 5 bases and the V segment lost 5 bases, leaving 3 bases of the junction unmatched. The CDR3 is 13 amino acids. CDR1 is SGHVS and CDR2 is FQNEAQ in the germline V gene. For the CDR3, the DNA is TGTGCCAGCAGCCTAACAGGGGATCAGCCCCAGCATTTT. This sequence encodes CASSLTGDQPQHF.

The CDR3 DNA is TGCGCCAGCAGCCAATCGATAGGGGCCTCCTACGAGCAGTACTTC. Translation gives CASSQSIGASYEQYF. The J gene is TRBJ2-7, the V gene TRBV4-1; TRBD1 is a possible D gene (5 bases). The germline V gene has CDR1 MGHRA and CDR2 YSYEKL. Trimming left V 2 bases short and J 0 bases short, with 11 bases between. The CDR3 has 15 residues.

Here the CDR3 reads CASSQTSGGAREVTDTQYF. DNA for the CDR3: TGCGCCAGCAGCCAAACTAGCGGGGGGGCCAGGGAGGTCACAGATACGCAGTATTTT. This chain joins TRBV5-1 and TRBJ2-3; 13 positions match TRBD2. Germline lookup yields CDR1 SGHRS and CDR2 YFSETQ. V trimming: 4 bases; J trimming: 2 bases; junction bases outside the gene matches: 13. The CDR3 is made up of 19 amino acids.

The chain links TRBV6-5 to TRBJ1-1; 7 bases map to TRBD1. CDR3 length: 14 amino acids. Germline V gene lookup returns CDR1 MNHEY and CDR2 SVGAGI. Trimming at V came to 7 bases and at J to 2 bases, leaving 7 bases not matched to a gene. For the CDR3, the DNA is TGTGCCAGCACCGTACCAGGGGGTAACACTGAAGCTTTCTTT. As protein: CASTVPGGNTEAFF.

V usage is TRBV7-8 and J usage is TRBJ1-6, with D possibly TRBD1 on 5 matching bases. Germline loops: CDR1 SGHVS, CDR2 FQNEAQ. Trimming pared 5 bases from V and 4 bases from J, leaving 9 bases between. The CDR3 length is 14 residues. The CDR3 coding sequence is TGTGCCAGCAGCCAACAGGCTTATAATTCACCCCTCCACTTT. Translation: CASSQQAYNSPLHF.

V and J are TRBV27 and TRBJ1-1; D perhaps matches TRBD1 (5 bases). The CDR3 extends over 17 amino acids. Trimming removed 7 bases at V and 2 bases at J, with 23 bases between. Looked up from germline, CDR1 is MNHEY and CDR2 is SMNVEV (reference sequence). CDR3 region: CASIERLSGRRNTEAFF. The CDR3 DNA reads TGTGCCAGCATCGAGAGGTTGTCAGGGCGTCGTAACACTGAAGCTTTCTTT.

This clone has only a few counts. The gene calls are TRBV6-5 and TRBJ2-2; D might be TRBD1 (6 bases). This CDR3 has 13 amino acids. The V end lost 8 bases, the J end lost 2 bases, and 9 bases lay between the germline ends. Germline-derived CDR1 and CDR2 are MNHEY and SVGAGI. In nucleotides, the CDR3 is TGTGCCAGCCGGGACACCAACACCGGGGAGCTGTTTTTT. Residues: CASRDTNTGELFF.

V and J are TRBV5-8 and TRBJ2-4; D not resolved. Trimming stripped 1 base from V and 1 base from J, with 9 bases between. Per germline, CDR1 SGHTS and CDR2 YDEGEE. The CDR3 is 15 amino acids. The CDR3 region has the DNA TGTGCCAGCAGCTTGTTTACGCGTGCCAAAAACATTCAGTACTTC. Its translation: CASSLFTRAKNIQYF.

The chain couples TRBV5-1 to TRBJ2-7; the D gene is possibly TRBD2 (7 bases). Germline-derived CDR1 and CDR2 are SGHRS and YFSETQ. With 4 bases removed from V and 6 bases from J, the gap between germline ends came to 17 bases. The CDR3 has 14 residues. The DNA for the CDR3 is TGCGCCAGCAGCGGGGGACTCCGGGGGGCCGAGCAGTACTTC. Translated, it gives CASSGGLRGAEQYF.

CDR3 DNA: TGTGCCAGCTCACCGGGGGGAAAAGAGACCCAGTACTTC. It specifies CASSPGGKETQYF. The chain employs TRBV18 and TRBJ2-5; weak D call: TRBD2 (6 bases). Germline CDR1 is KGHSH and CDR2 is LQKENI. Trimming removed 3 bases from V and 3 bases from J, with 8 bases in between. This CDR3 contains 13 residues. Full variable domain (rest looked up from reference TRBV18 and TRBJ2-5): NAGVMQNPRHLVRRRGQEARLRCSPMKGHSHVYWYRQLPEEGLKFMVYLQKENIIDESGMPKERFSAEFPKEGPSILRIQQVVRGDSAAYFCASSPGGKETQYFGPGTRLLVL.

The chain employs TRBV11-2 and TRBJ2-1, with D perhaps matching TRBD1 (5 bases). The V end was cut by 5 bases, the J end by 10 bases, with 12 bases between. This CDR3 contains 12 residues. From germline, CDR1 is SGHAT and CDR2 FQNNGV. CDR3 in DNA: TGTGCCAGCAGCCCCTCTAGGGGAGAGCAGTTCTTC. This encodes CASSPSRGEQFF.

Here the CDR3 reads CASSWDRGTQYF. The CDR3 coding sequence is TGTGCCAGCAGTTGGGACAGGGGTACGCAGTATTTT. The chain recombines TRBV28 with TRBJ2-3; 10 bases agree with TRBD1. CDR3 length: 12 residues. The V and J ends lost 4 bases and 8 bases, in that order; junction bases with no gene match: 0. Looked up from germline, CDR1 is MDHEN and CDR2 is SYDVKM. The full variable domain, with the rest looked up from reference TRBV28 and TRBJ2-3, is DVKVTQSSRYLVKRTGEKVFLECVQDMDHENMFWYRQDPGLGLRLIYFSYDVKMKEKGDIPEGYSVSREKKERFSLILESASTNQTSMYLCASSWDRGTQYFGPGTRLTVL.

The J gene is TRBJ1-1, the V gene TRBV7-6, with TRBD1 matching 7 bases. The CDR3 length is 12 residues. Germline trimming cut 5 bases from V and 10 bases from J; bases unmatched to any gene: 7. Germline loops: CDR1 SGHVS, CDR2 FNYEAQ. This chain's CDR3 is CASSPTGQRAFF. DNA of the CDR3: TGTGCCAGCAGCCCGACAGGGCAGCGAGCTTTCTTT.

The chain couples TRBV15 to TRBJ2-5; D gene unclear. This CDR3 is 14 amino acids long. Per germline, CDR1 LNHNV and CDR2 YYDKDF (reference sequence). V was trimmed by 0 bases and J by 2 bases, leaving 7 bases between them. The DNA for the CDR3 is TGTGCCACCAGCAGAGATCCGCAGCAAGAGACCCAGTACTTC. As protein: CATSRDPQQETQYF.

This chain links TRBV5-1 with TRBJ2-2, with 9 bases matching TRBD1. From germline, CDR1 is SGHRS and CDR2 YFSETQ. V shed 3 bases and J 6 bases; nucleotides not matched to a gene: 3. The CDR3 has 14 amino acids. CDR3 region: CASSWGQGPGELFF. The CDR3 DNA reads TGCGCCAGCAGCTGGGGACAGGGCCCCGGGGAGCTGTTTTTT.

CDR3 loop: CAWSILAGEPYEQYF. CDR3 coding DNA: TGTGCCTGGAGCATACTAGCGGGAGAACCCTACGAGCAGTACTTC. V is TRBV30 and J is TRBJ2-7, with TRBD2 matching over 11 bases. Looked up from germline, CDR1 is GTSNPN and CDR2 is SVGIG (reference sequence). There are 15 residues in the CDR3. With V trimmed by 3 bases and J by 2 bases, 6 bases remained unmatched.

The CDR3 DNA reads as TGTGCCACCAGAGGGGACTATCAATCCACCGGGGAGCTGTTTTTT. Protein: CATRGDYQSTGELFF. This chain uses TRBV15 with TRBJ2-2, with 7 bases identical to TRBD2. Germline CDR1 LNHNV, CDR2 YYDKDF (reference sequence). This CDR3 is built from 15 residues. Trimming at V came to 6 bases and at J to 4 bases, leaving 8 bases not matched to a gene.